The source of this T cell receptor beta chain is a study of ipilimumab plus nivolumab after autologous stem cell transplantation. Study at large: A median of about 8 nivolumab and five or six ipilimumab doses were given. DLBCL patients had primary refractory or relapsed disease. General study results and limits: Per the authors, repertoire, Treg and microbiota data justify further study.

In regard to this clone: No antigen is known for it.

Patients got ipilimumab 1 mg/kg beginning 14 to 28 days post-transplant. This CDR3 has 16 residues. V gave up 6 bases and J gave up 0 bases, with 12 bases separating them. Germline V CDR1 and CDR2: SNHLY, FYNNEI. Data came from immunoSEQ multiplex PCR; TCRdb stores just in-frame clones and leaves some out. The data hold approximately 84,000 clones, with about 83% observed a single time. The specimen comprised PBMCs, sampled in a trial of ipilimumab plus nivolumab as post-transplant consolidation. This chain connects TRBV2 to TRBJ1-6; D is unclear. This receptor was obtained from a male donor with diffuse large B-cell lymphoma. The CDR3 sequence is CASRKDSSSYNSPLHF. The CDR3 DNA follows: TGTGCCAGCAGGAAGGACTCTAGCTCCTATAATTCACCCCTCCACTTT.